Below are 13 T cell receptor beta chains sequenced from a single sample in a study of shared clonotypes between healthy human individuals. Generated by immunoSEQ multiplex PCR, the TCRdb table keeps only in-frame clones and is missing some. The sample lists over a million clones, approximately 96% seen once, with over 1% in the top ten. Sequencing was carried out using naive CD4+ T cells sorted from blood. Subset noted: CD45RA+ positively selected. All receptors come from a man aged 25-45 years in good health.

This sequence joins TRBV6-5 and TRBJ2-3; D gene ambiguous. Germline-derived CDR1 and CDR2 are MNHEY and SVGAGI. The CDR3 is made up of 15 amino acids. Trimming pared 7 bases from V and 2 bases from J, leaving 16 bases between. The CDR3 DNA follows: TGTGCCAGCACCCTACAAAAAGGTTTCACAGATACGCAGTATTTT. Its protein is CASTLQKGFTDTQYF.

The chain joins TRBV10-3 to TRBJ1-1; tentatively, D is TRBD1 (5 bases). Trimming cost V 4 bases and J 7 bases, with 19 bases left between them. Germline values: CDR1 ENHRY, CDR2 SYGVKD. CDR3 size: 15 residues. The CDR3 protein is CAISGSHRFDSEAFF. In DNA, the CDR3 is TGTGCCATCAGTGGGTCACACAGATTCGACAGTGAAGCTTTCTTT.

CDR3 residues: CASSQELAGRYEQYF. The CDR3 region has the DNA TGCGCCAGCAGCCAAGAATTGGCGGGCCGATACGAGCAGTACTTC. The chain combines TRBV4-3 with TRBJ2-7; weak D call: TRBD2 (5 bases). The CDR3 runs 15 residues. CDR1 and CDR2 (germline): LGHNA, YSLEER. The V end lost 0 bases, the J end lost 4 bases, and 13 bases lay between the germline ends.

The gene calls are TRBV5-5 and TRBJ1-2; no firm D call. The germline V gene encodes CDR1 SGHKS and CDR2 YYEKEE (reference sequence). CDR3 length equals 16 residues. Trimming removed 2 bases from V and 5 bases from J, with 19 bases in between. The CDR3 sequence is CASSFSEVPPVYGYTF. CDR3 DNA: TGTGCCAGCAGCTTTTCGGAGGTCCCCCCCGTATATGGCTACACCTTC.

The CDR3 loop is CASSVQGFTEAFF. The CDR3 DNA reads as TGTGCCAGCAGTGTGCAGGGGTTCACTGAAGCTTTCTTT. V and J are TRBV2 and TRBJ1-1; weak D call: TRBD1 (6 bases). This CDR3 is 13 amino acids long. V gave up 4 bases and J gave up 4 bases, with 10 bases separating them. Germline CDR1 and CDR2: SNHLY and FYNNEI.

The chain joins TRBV19 to TRBJ2-3; 14 bases are shared with TRBD2. V trimming: 1 base; J trimming: 2 bases; junction bases outside the gene matches: 8. The CDR3 consists of 19 residues. The germline V gene has CDR1 LNHDA and CDR2 SQIVND (reference sequence). The CDR3 DNA is TGTGCCAGTAGTATAGCCGGGACTAGCGGGAGTGTGATCACAGATACGCAGTATTTT. It translates to CASSIAGTSGSVITDTQYF.

The chain employs TRBV27 and TRBJ1-2; possibly TRBD1 for D (5 bases). Deletions cut 1 base from V and 2 bases from J, with 11 bases between. The CDR3 loop spans 15 amino acids. Germline CDR1 and CDR2: MNHEY and SMNVEV (reference sequence). The chain's CDR3 is CASSLLAGKNYGYTF. The CDR3 DNA reads TGTGCCAGCAGTTTATTGGCAGGGAAAAACTATGGCTACACCTTC.

The J gene is TRBJ2-1, the V gene TRBV6-5; 7 positions match TRBD2. V was clipped by 0 bases and J by 7 bases; unmatched bases: 9. CDR3 length: 16 amino acids. The germline V gene has CDR1 MNHEY and CDR2 SVGAGI. The CDR3: CASSYSGGGPWNEQFF. The CDR3 nucleotides read TGTGCCAGCAGTTACTCTGGGGGAGGGCCGTGGAATGAGCAGTTCTTC.

The rearrangement uses TRBV6-6 and TRBJ1-1; D is undetermined. The CDR3 totals 12 residues. Germline CDR1 MNHNY, CDR2 SVGAGI (reference sequence). Trimming removed 3 bases at V and 1 base at J, with 3 bases between. The CDR3 nucleotides read TGTGCCAGCAGTTATACGAACACTGAAGCTTTCTTT. Translating gives CASSYTNTEAFF.

CDR3 residues: CASSIVLGGPRNEQFF. Written as DNA, the CDR3 is TGTGCCAGCAGCATTGTATTGGGAGGGCCTAGGAATGAGCAGTTCTTC. V and J are TRBV11-2 and TRBJ2-1, with 7 bases identical to TRBD2. The V segment lost 5 bases and the J segment 7 bases; nucleotides outside the gene matches: 14. The CDR3 has 16 amino acids. The germline V gene has CDR1 SGHAT and CDR2 FQNNGV.

This clone was counted once. The rearrangement links TRBV7-2 to TRBJ2-7; 8 bases fit TRBD2. With V trimmed by 1 base and J by 6 bases, 8 bases remained unmatched. This CDR3 comprises 15 residues. Germline assignment: CDR1 SGHTA and CDR2 FQGNSA. The CDR3 loop reads CASSLGPGLVREQYF. The CDR3 DNA reads as TGTGCCAGCAGCTTAGGGCCGGGACTAGTGCGCGAGCAGTACTTC.

This chain joins TRBV5-1 and TRBJ2-1; 10 bases are shared with TRBD2. J lost 10 bases, V lost 4 bases, and 14 bases had no gene match. The CDR3 covers 16 residues. Germline CDR1 and CDR2: SGHRS and YFSETQ. This CDR3 reads CASSPGGLAGALEQFF. CDR3 DNA sequence: TGCGCCAGCAGCCCCGGGGGCCTAGCGGGAGCTCTGGAGCAGTTCTTC.

The chain has TRBV4-1 and TRBJ2-7, with a possible D match to TRBD1 (6 bases). The ends were cut back, 0 bases at V and 1 base at J, with 10 bases in the middle. Germline V lookup: CDR1 MGHRA, CDR2 YSYEKL. The CDR3 has 15 residues. For the CDR3, the DNA is TGCGCCAGCAGCCAAGATAGCCAGGGGTCCTACGAGCAGTACTTC. Protein sequence: CASSQDSQGSYEQYF.